This T cell receptor beta chain stems from a study of human thymus T cells. The table came from immunoSEQ multiplex PCR; TCRdb's copy has only in-frame clones and leaves some out. The table has about 46,000 clones, around 93% seen once. Having corrective surgery for congenital heart defects, healthy Finnish infants were the ones who donated. V was clipped by 1 base and J by 5 bases, with 14 bases between them. Germline lookup yields CDR1 SEHNR and CDR2 FQNEAQ (reference sequence). The CDR3 extends over 16 amino acids. Input material: blood. V gene TRBV7-9 combines with J gene TRBJ2-2, with a possible D match to TRBD2 (5 bases). This TCR was recovered from a girl less than two years old with a congenital heart defect but otherwise immunologically healthy. This CDR3 is CASSLGEGRKTGELFF. In DNA, the CDR3 is TGTGCCAGCAGCTTAGGGGAAGGGAGAAAGACCGGGGAGCTGTTTTTT.